This is a list of T cell receptor beta chains from one sample in a study of graft-versus-host responses after intestinal transplantation. The data were produced by immunoSEQ multiplex PCR, yet TCRdb's version contains in-frame clones alone and is incomplete. The sample lists about 100,000 clones, roughly 87% occurring once. Their target antigens are unknown. The starting material was unstimulated CD4+ T cells sorted from spleen or lymph node cells, obtained before intestinal transplant. These receptors all stem from a human donor who received an intestinal transplant. Both conserved end residues are trimmed from each CDR3. Each record gives: D gene, V gene, J gene, CDR3 protein. The D gene is left open where the match is weak.

D: .; V: TRBV7-9; J: TRBJ2-7; CDR3: ASSFSGTVGEQY
D: TRBD1; V: TRBV5-4; J: TRBJ1-1; CDR3: ASSQQGFDTEAF
D: TRBD1; V: TRBV12-5; J: TRBJ2-5; CDR3: ASGLLRDRVETQY
D: .; V: TRBV5-1; J: TRBJ1-4; CDR3: ASSLGVGFTNEKLF
D: .; V: TRBV9; J: TRBJ2-5; CDR3: ASSVGLTGVIQETQY
D: .; V: TRBV13; J: TRBJ2-7; CDR3: ASSLAEGVYEQY
D: .; V: TRBV13; J: TRBJ2-1; CDR3: ASSSGGGAPNEQF
D: TRBD1; V: TRBV9; J: TRBJ2-7; CDR3: ASSAQGMAYEQY
D: .; V: TRBV5-1; J: TRBJ2-5; CDR3: ASSLGSAEQETQY
D: TRBD1; V: TRBV6-1; J: TRBJ2-1; CDR3: ASSEAWGQRYNEQF
D: TRBD1; V: TRBV5-6; J: TRBJ2-2; CDR3: ASSLYRGRDGELF
D: TRBD1; V: TRBV5-4; J: TRBJ2-5; CDR3: ASSFGTEETQY
D: .; V: TRBV19; J: TRBJ2-4; CDR3: ASSQLAKNIQY
D: TRBD2; V: TRBV5-6; J: TRBJ2-1; CDR3: ASSFYSGRAKGHEQF
D: .; V: TRBV6-5; J: TRBJ2-7; CDR3: ASSYTEVDEQY
D: .; V: TRBV10-2; J: TRBJ2-5; CDR3: ASSQYQETQY
D: TRBD1; V: TRBV6-5; J: TRBJ1-4; CDR3: ASTHRGWNEKLF
D: .; V: TRBV5-1; J: TRBJ2-5; CDR3: ASSLGGGQETQY
D: .; V: TRBV5-1; J: TRBJ1-3; CDR3: ASSLDLGRGNTIY
D: .; V: TRBV11-3; J: TRBJ2-2; CDR3: ASSPGQGRGTGELF
D: .; V: TRBV5-1; J: TRBJ1-5; CDR3: ASSLTGTQPQH
D: TRBD1; V: TRBV5-1; J: TRBJ1-6; CDR3: ASRTDRGNSPLH
D: .; V: TRBV18; J: TRBJ2-5; CDR3: ASSQGETQY
D: .; V: TRBV19; J: TRBJ2-3; CDR3: ASSPPGSRQGDTQY
D: TRBD2; V: TRBV5-1; J: TRBJ2-7; CDR3: ARRSGTGPSYEQY
D: TRBD1; V: TRBV7-9; J: TRBJ1-2; CDR3: ASSFWTGGHYGYT
D: TRBD2; V: TRBV27; J: TRBJ2-5; CDR3: ASSLMPLAGGPQTQY
D: .; V: TRBV27; J: TRBJ1-2; CDR3: ASRSTANYGYT
D: TRBD2; V: TRBV5-1; J: TRBJ2-1; CDR3: ASSLSGDANNEQF
D: .; V: TRBV27; J: TRBJ1-5; CDR3: ASSLVGYSNQPQH
D: TRBD2; V: TRBV6-5; J: TRBJ2-5; CDR3: ASSPAGGQTQY
D: .; V: TRBV2; J: TRBJ2-5; CDR3: ASRARDSDQWGTQY
D: TRBD1; V: TRBV7-9; J: TRBJ1-1; CDR3: ASSLSTGVEDTEAF
D: .; V: TRBV5-4; J: TRBJ1-2; CDR3: ASSSTGLYGYT
D: TRBD1; V: TRBV19; J: TRBJ1-2; CDR3: ASMGDRSNYGYT
D: .; V: TRBV5-1; J: TRBJ2-5; CDR3: ASSLGEDGETQY
D: .; V: TRBV7-3; J: TRBJ2-2; CDR3: ASSLGTNTGELF
D: TRBD1; V: TRBV4-1; J: TRBJ1-2; CDR3: ASSQPGQGRGYGYT
D: .; V: TRBV7-3; J: TRBJ2-1; CDR3: ASSWPGPQHNEQF
D: .; V: TRBV6-1; J: TRBJ1-6; CDR3: ASSQGRENSPLH
D: .; V: TRBV29-1; J: TRBJ2-1; CDR3: SAGTLYNEQF
D: .; V: TRBV9; J: TRBJ2-2; CDR3: ASSTPTGVNTGELF
D: .; V: TRBV2; J: TRBJ1-6; CDR3: AGLGRDSPLH
D: TRBD2; V: TRBV6-6; J: TRBJ2-2; CDR3: AGRTSGSTGELF
D: .; V: TRBV27; J: TRBJ1-4; CDR3: ASSLYATNEKLF